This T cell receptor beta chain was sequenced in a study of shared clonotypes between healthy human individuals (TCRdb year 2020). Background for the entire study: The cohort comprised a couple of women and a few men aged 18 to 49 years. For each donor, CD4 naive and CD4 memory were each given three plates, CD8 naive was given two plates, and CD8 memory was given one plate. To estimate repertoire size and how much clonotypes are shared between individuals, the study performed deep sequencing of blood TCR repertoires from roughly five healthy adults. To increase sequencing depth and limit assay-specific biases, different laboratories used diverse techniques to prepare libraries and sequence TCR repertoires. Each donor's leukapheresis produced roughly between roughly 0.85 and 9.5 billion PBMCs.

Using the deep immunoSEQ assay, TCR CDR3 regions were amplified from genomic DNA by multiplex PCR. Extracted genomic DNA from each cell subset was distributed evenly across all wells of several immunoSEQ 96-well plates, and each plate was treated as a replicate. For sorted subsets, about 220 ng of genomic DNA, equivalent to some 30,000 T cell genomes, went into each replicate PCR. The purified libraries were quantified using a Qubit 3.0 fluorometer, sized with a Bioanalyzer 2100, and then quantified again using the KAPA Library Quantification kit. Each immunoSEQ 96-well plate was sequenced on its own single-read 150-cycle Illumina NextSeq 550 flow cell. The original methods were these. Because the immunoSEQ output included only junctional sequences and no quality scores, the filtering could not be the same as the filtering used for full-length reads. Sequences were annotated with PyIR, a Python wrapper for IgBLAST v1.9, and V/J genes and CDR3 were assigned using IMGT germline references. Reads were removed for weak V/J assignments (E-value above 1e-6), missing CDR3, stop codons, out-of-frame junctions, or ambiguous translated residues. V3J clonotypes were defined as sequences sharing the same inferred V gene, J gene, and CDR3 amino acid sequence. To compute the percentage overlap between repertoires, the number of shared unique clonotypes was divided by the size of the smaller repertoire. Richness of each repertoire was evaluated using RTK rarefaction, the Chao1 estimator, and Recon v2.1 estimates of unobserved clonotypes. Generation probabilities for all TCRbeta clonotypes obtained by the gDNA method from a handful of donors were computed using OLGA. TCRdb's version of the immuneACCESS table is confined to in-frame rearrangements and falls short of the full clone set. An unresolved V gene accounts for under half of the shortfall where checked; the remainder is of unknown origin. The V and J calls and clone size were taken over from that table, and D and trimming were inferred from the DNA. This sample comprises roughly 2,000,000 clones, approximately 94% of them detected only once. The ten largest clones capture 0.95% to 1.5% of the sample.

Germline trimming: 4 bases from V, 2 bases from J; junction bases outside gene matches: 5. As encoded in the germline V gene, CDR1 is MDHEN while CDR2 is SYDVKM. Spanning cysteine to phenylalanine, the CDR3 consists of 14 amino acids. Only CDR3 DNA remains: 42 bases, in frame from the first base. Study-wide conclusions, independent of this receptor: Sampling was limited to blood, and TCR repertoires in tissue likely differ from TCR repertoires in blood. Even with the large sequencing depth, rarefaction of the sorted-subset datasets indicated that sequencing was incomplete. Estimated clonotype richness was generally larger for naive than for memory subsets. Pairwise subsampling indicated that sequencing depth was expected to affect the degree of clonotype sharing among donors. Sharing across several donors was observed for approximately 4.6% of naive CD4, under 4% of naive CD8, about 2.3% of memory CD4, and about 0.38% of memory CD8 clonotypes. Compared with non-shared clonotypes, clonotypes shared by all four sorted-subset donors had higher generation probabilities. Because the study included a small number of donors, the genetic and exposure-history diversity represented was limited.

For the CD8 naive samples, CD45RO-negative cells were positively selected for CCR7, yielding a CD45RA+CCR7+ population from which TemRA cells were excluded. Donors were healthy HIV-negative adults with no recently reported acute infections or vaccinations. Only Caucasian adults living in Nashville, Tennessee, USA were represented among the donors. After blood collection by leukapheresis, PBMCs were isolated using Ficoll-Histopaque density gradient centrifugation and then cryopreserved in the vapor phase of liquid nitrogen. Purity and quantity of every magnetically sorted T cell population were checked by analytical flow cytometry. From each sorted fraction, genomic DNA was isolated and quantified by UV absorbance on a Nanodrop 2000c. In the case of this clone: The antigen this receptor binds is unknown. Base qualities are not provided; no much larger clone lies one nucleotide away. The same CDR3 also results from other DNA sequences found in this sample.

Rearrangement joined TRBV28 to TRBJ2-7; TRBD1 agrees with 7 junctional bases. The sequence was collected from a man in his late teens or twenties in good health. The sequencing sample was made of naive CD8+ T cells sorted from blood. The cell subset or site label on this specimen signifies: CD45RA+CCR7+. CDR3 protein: CASSSTGTAYEQYF. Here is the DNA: TGTGCCAGCAGTTCTACCGGGACAGCCTACGAGCAGTACTTC.